This T cell receptor (beta chain) originates from a study of human T cells and chemical hapten exposure (dated by TCRdb to the early 2020s). Some background on the complete study: Libraries were pooled for sequencing, and variation in per-sample TCR yields was attributed mainly to small differences in library volumes within the pool. The study tracked peripheral blood TCR repertoire changes in vivo during primary and secondary sensitization to the hapten diphenylcyclopropenone (DPC) in alopecia patients. For every blood RNA sample, sequencing covered both the TCR alpha and TCR beta chains. Results the study describes overall, beyond this receptor: Repeated subsampling changed both the strength of the expansion versus patch-test correlation and the threshold at which that correlation became significant. No change with DPC sensitization was found in the number of TCRs above 1 in 1000 frequency, and no evidence of global repertoire structure alterations was found.

According to the study, the label for this sample's time point signals: healthy volunteer bleed at 2 weeks. Unfractionated whole blood was collected in Tempus Blood RNA tubes, and total RNA was extracted from that blood. Roughly five healthy volunteers acted as controls for TCR sequencing and had blood drawn at day 0, 2 weeks and 6 weeks. In the case of this clonotype: Its antigen remains unidentified. Base qualities were left out, and no much larger clone turns up one base away.

The CDR1 and CDR2 encoded by the germline V gene are MNHNS and SASEGT. At the junction V is shortened by 1 base and J by 7 bases, with 5 bases in between. From the cysteine through the phenylalanine, the CDR3 covers 12 amino acids. CDR3 DNA only is kept here, 36 bases in frame from base 1. Libraries were made using RACE. Sequencing took place on a NextSeq 500. During library preparation, unique molecular identifiers were attached to individual cDNA molecules so that TCRs could be counted in a quantitative, reproducible way. Regarding the original processing steps: The median number of TCRs per sample was around 100,000, ranging from roughly 20,000 to 700,000. The Decombinator software suite was used to annotate the V, J and CDR3 of the TCR reads. Every sample was subsampled to the same number of TCRs (28,000) for the PS versus PT1 abundance plots. Expanded TCRs were defined as absent before sensitization and observed at least eight times at the 2-week time point. TCRdb's own reprocessing of the public reads used fastp at Q25 and MiXCR and kept productive beta chains. Rows are combined by CDR3 protein, so each entry shows the most common genes and DNA. It is TCRdb's table, rather than the study itself, that gives the V and J calls and clone size. This sample holds approximately 97,000 distinct CDR3 sequences; just under 9% were observed only once. The top ten clones comprise approximately 2.8% of the sample.

This clonotype was sampled from a female donor in good health. Some clones in this sample may be carry-over from other donors' samples. Material for sequencing was whole blood. This chain joins TRBV6-1 to TRBJ1-5; the D gene assignment is ambiguous. The CDR3 is CASSEVDQPQHF. The bases are TGTGCCAGCAGTGAAGTTGACCAGCCCCAGCATTTT.